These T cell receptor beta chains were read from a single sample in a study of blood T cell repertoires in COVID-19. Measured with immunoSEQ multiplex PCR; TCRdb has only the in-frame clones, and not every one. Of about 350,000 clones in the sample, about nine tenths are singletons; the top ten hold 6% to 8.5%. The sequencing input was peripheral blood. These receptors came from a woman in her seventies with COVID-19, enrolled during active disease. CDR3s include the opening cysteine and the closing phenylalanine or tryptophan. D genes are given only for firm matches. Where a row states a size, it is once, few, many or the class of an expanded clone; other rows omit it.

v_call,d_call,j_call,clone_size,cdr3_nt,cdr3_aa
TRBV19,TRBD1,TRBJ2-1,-,TGTGCCAGTAGTATGGGGACAGGGGGTGAGCAGTTCTTC,CASSMGTGGEQFF
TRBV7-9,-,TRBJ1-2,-,TGTGCCAGCAGCCCCCATGACGGGAGCTATGGCTACACCTTC,CASSPHDGSYGYTF
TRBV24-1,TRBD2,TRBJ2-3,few,TGTGCCACCAGTGACCCCGGTGCTAGCGGGGGGACTAGCACAGATACGCAGTATTTT,CATSDPGASGGTSTDTQYF
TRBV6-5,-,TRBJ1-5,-,TGTGCCAGCTGGGCGTGGGGCAGCAGCAATCAGCCCCAGCATTTT,CASWAWGSSNQPQHF
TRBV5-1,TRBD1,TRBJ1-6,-,TGCGCCAGCAGCTTTGCAGGGGGCTGGGATTCACCCCTCCACTTT,CASSFAGGWDSPLHF
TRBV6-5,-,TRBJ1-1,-,TGTGCCAGCACGGGTCGGTGGGAAGCTTTCTTT,CASTGRWEAFF
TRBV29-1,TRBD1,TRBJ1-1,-,TGCAGCGTCTCAATGGGGACAGCCTTAGAAGCTTTCTTT,CSVSMGTALEAFF
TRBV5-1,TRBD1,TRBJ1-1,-,TGCGCCACCGCCGGGACAGGGGGCGCGAACACTGAAGCTTTCTTT,CATAGTGGANTEAFF
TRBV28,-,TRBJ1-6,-,TGTGCCAGCAAAAACAGGGTCTATAATTCACCCCTCCACTTT,CASKNRVYNSPLHF
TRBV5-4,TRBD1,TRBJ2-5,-,TGTGCCAGCAGCCCCAGCCGGGACAGGCAAGAGACCCAGTACTTC,CASSPSRDRQETQYF
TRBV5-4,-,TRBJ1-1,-,TGTGCCAGCAGCCTTCCCGGCAGGGGTGCTGACACTGAAGCTTTCTTT,CASSLPGRGADTEAFF
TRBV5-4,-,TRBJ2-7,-,TGTGCCATTGCCGCGGGGCCCTCCTACGAGCAGTACTTC,CAIAAGPSYEQYF
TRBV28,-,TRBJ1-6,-,TGTGCCAGCACCCGGGTGCCTAGTTTCGATTCACCCCTCCACTTT,CASTRVPSFDSPLHF
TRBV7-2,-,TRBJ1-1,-,TGTGCCAGCAGCTTAGCCAGTGGAAGGTACTGGCCCCCTGCGGCCGAAGCTTTCTTT,CASSLASGRYWPPAAEAFF
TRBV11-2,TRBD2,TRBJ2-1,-,TGTGCCAGCAGCTTCCCCGGGACTAGCGGGGGGGCCTTGCAGTTCTTC,CASSFPGTSGGALQFF
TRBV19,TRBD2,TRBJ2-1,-,TGTGCCAGTAGTAGTGTCTTGGAGCGGGGGGTCTTCTACAATGAGCAGTTCTTC,CASSSVLERGVFYNEQFF
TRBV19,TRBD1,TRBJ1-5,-,TGTGCCAGTAGCTGGACAGGGGCAAGCAATCAGCCCCAGCATTTT,CASSWTGASNQPQHF
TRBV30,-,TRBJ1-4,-,TGTGCCTGTCATGTGGGGGGTGCGACTAATGAAAAACTGTTTTTT,CACHVGGATNEKLFF
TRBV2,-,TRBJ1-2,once,TGTGCCAGCAGTCCAGGGGTGCCTGGCTACACCTTC,CASSPGVPGYTF
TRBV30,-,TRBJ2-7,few,TGTGCCTGGAGTGTAGATAGGGGGAACGAGCAGTACTTC,CAWSVDRGNEQYF
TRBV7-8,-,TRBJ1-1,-,TGTGCCAGCAGCTTAGTACGGGGGACGGACACTGAAGCTTTCTTT,CASSLVRGTDTEAFF
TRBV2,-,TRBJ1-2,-,TGTGCCAGCAGTGAACTGCAAGCCCCCGCTGGCTACACCTTC,CASSELQAPAGYTF
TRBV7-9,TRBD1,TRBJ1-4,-,TGTGCCAGCAGCCCGGGACAGGGAGGTGAAAAACTGTTTTTT,CASSPGQGGEKLFF
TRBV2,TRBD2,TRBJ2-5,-,TGTGCCAGCAGTGAAAATAGCGGGGGGGCCTTAGAGACCCAGTACTTC,CASSENSGGALETQYF
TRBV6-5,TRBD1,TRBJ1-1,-,TGTGCCAGCAGTTACGTGGGACAGCACACTGAAGCTTTCTTT,CASSYVGQHTEAFF
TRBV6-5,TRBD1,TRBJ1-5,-,TGTGCCAGCCCCCATATAGACAGGGACAATCAGCCCCAGCATTTT,CASPHIDRDNQPQHF
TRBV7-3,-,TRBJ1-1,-,TGTGCCAGCAGCTTAACGGCTCGAAACACTGAAGCTTTCTTT,CASSLTARNTEAFF
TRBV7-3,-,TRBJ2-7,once,TGTGCCAGCAGCCTGACTAGTGACTACGAGCAGTACTTC,CASSLTSDYEQYF
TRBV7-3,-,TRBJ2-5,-,TGTGCCAGCAGCCCAAGGGGGGGCCTAGAGACCCAGTACTTC,CASSPRGGLETQYF
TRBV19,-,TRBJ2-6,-,TGTGCCAGTAAACTGTATGGGGCCAACGTCCTGACTTTC,CASKLYGANVLTF
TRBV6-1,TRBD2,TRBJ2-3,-,TGTGCCAGCAGTGTAACTAGCGGGGGGTCCACAGATACGCAGTATTTT,CASSVTSGGSTDTQYF
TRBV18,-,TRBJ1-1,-,TGTGCCAGCTCACCCGGGGGGGACACTGAAGCTTTCTTT,CASSPGGDTEAFF
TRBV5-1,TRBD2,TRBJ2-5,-,TGCGCCAGCAGCTTGGAAGGCGGGGGGCCACAAGAGACCCAGTACTTC,CASSLEGGGPQETQYF
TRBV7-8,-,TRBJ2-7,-,TGTGCCAGCAGCCCCGGGACTTGGGATTACGAGCAGTACTTC,CASSPGTWDYEQYF
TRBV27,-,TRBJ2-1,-,TGTGCCAGCAGTTTATCAACAGGGCTGGGTGAGCAGTTCTTC,CASSLSTGLGEQFF
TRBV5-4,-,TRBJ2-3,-,TGTGCCAGCAGCTCCAGCGTATTGGCCACAGATACGCAGTATTTT,CASSSSVLATDTQYF
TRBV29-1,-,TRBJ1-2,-,TGCAGCGTTGATTCGGGGTTCGGCGATGGCTACACCTTC,CSVDSGFGDGYTF
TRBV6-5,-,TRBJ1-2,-,TGTGCCAGCAGTTCGTCAGACACATTCTATGGCTACACCTTC,CASSSSDTFYGYTF
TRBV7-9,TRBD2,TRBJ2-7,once,TGTGCCAGCAGCTCGAAACCGGGAGGTCGCTACGAGCAGTACTTC,CASSSKPGGRYEQYF
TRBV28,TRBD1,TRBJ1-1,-,TGTGCCAGCAGTTTTGGGACAGGGCCCTGGGAAATTGAAGCTTTCTTT,CASSFGTGPWEIEAFF
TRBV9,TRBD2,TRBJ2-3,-,TGTGCCAGCAGCGCGGGACTAGCGGGACTCACAGATACGCAGTATTTT,CASSAGLAGLTDTQYF
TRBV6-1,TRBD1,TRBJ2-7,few,TGTGCCAGCAGTGAAAAGGGAGGACAGGGGTACGAGCAGTACTTC,CASSEKGGQGYEQYF
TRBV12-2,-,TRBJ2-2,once,TGTGCAAGTCGCCTTTCCGGGGGAGGGACCGGGGAGCTGTTTTTT,CASRLSGGGTGELFF
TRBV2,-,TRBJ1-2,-,TGTGCCAGCAGTGAGGAGGGGCGTGGTGGCTACACCTTC,CASSEEGRGGYTF
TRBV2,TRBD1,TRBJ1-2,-,TGTGCCAGCAGTGAAACAACAGGGGTATCTTCCTACACCTTC,CASSETTGVSSYTF
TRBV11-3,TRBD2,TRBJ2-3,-,TGTGCCAGCAGCTTTCTAGCGGGGGGGCTGGATACGCAGTATTTT,CASSFLAGGLDTQYF
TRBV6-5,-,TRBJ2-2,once,TGTGCCAGCAGACAAGGACAGAACACCGGGGAGCTGTTTTTT,CASRQGQNTGELFF
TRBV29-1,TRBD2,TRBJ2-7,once,TGCAGCGTTGAGGGAGCTAGCGGGGCCTTATACGAGCAGTACTTC,CSVEGASGALYEQYF
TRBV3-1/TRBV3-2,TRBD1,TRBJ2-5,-,TGTGCCAGCAGCGAAGACAGGGGTAGAGAGACCCAGTACTTC,CASSEDRGRETQYF
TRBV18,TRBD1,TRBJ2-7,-,TGTGCCAGCTCACCCTTTGTTGGGACAGGGGGAACCCTCTACGAGCAGTACTTC,CASSPFVGTGGTLYEQYF
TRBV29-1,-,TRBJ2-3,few,TGCAGCGTTGACGCGGGGCCCACAGATACGCAGTATTTT,CSVDAGPTDTQYF
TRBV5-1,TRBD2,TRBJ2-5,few,TGCGCCAGCAGCCCGGGGGTAGCGGGGGAGACCCAGTACTTC,CASSPGVAGETQYF
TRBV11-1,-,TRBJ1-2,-,TGTGCCAGCAGCTTCCTAACAGGGTATGGCTACACCTTC,CASSFLTGYGYTF
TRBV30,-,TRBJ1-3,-,TGTGCCTGGACCCCGGAGGGTCTTAACACCATATATTTT,CAWTPEGLNTIYF
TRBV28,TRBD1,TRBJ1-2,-,TGTGCCAGCAGTCTTGTGGGACAGCCGTCCTATGGCTACACCTTC,CASSLVGQPSYGYTF
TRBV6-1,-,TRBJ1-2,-,TGTGCCAGCAGTGAATTTACCCCGGCAGGGTGGGGCTATGGCTACACCTTC,CASSEFTPAGWGYGYTF